This entry features one T cell receptor beta chain sequence. This entry is derived from a study of blood T cell repertoires in COVID-19. Looked up from germline, CDR1 is MDHEN and CDR2 is SYDVKM. Deletions cut 8 bases from V and 6 bases from J, with 21 bases between. The CDR3 length is 15 residues. Sequencing used immunoSEQ multiplex PCR; TCRdb keeps in-frame clones, though not all of them. The repertoire consists of 150,000 or so clones, with more than 65% occurring once and the leading ten covering 18%. J is TRBJ2-3 and V is TRBV28, with D perhaps matching TRBD1 (6 bases). The receptor comes from a man aged 55-75 years who had recovered from COVID-19. The sequenced sample was PBMCs or T cells enriched from blood (not recorded which). CDR3 in amino acids: CASPPNPGDTDTQYF. In nucleotides, the CDR3 is TGTGCCAGCCCCCCGAACCCAGGGGATACGGATACGCAGTATTTT.